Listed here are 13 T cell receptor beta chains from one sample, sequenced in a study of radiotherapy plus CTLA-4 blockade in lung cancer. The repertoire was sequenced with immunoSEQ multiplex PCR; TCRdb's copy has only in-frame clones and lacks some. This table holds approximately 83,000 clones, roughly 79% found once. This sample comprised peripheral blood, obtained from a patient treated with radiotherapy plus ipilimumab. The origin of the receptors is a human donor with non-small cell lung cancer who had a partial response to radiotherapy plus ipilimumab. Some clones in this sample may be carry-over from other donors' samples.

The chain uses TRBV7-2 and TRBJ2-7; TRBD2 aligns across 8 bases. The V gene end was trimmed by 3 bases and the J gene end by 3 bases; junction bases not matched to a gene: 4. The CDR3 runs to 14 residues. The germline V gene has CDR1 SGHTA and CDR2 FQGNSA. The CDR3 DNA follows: TGTGCCAGCAGCTTCAGGACTAGCAGCTACGAGCAGTACTTC. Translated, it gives CASSFRTSSYEQYF.

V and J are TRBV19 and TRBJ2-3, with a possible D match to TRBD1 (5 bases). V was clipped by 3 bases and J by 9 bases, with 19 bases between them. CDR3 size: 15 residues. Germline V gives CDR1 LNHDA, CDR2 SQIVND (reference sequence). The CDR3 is CASSIRGRGPETQYF. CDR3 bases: TGTGCCAGTAGTATCCGAGGTAGGGGCCCGGAGACGCAGTATTTT.

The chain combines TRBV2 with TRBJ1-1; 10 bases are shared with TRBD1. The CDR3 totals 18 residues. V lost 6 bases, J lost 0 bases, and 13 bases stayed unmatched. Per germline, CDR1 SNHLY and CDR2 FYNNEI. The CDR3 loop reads CASRYTGQGRRLNTEAFF. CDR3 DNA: TGTGCCAGCAGATATACGGGACAGGGGAGGAGGCTGAACACTGAAGCTTTCTTT.

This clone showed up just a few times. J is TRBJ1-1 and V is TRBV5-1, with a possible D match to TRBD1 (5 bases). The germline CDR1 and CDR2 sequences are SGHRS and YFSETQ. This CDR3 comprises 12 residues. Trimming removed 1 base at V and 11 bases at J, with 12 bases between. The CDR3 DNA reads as TGCGCCAGCAGCTTGCAGGGTGATCGTGCTTTCTTT. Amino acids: CASSLQGDRAFF.

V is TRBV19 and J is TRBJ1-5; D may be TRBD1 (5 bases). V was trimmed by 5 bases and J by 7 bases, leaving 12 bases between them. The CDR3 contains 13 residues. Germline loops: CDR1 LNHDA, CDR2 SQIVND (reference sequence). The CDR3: CASSEQAGQPQHF. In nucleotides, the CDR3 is TGTGCCAGTAGTGAACAGGCCGGGCAGCCCCAGCATTTT.

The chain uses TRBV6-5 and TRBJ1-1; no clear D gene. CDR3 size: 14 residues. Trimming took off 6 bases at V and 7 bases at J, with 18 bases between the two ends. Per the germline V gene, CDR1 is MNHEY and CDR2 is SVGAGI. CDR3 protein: CASSPTLGVNEAFF. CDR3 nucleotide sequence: TGTGCCAGCAGCCCAACCCTGGGCGTCAATGAAGCTTTCTTT.

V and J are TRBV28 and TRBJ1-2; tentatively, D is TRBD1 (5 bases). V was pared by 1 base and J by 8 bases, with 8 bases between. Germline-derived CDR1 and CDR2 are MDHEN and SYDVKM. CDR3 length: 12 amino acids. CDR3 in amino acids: CASSLYQGGYTF. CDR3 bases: TGTGCCAGCAGTTTATATCAGGGCGGCTACACCTTC.

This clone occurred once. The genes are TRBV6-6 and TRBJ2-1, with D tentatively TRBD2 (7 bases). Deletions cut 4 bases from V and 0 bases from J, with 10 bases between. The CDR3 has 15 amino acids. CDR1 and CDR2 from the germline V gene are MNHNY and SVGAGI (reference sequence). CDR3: CASSSRGRSYNEQFF. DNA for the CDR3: TGTGCCAGCAGTTCGCGGGGGCGCTCCTACAATGAGCAGTTCTTC.

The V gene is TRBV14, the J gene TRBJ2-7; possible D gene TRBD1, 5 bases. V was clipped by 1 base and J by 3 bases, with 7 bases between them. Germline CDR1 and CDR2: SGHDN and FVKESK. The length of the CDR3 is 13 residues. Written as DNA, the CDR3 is TGTGCCAGCAGCCAAGGACAGCGCTACGAGCAGTACTTC. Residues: CASSQGQRYEQYF.

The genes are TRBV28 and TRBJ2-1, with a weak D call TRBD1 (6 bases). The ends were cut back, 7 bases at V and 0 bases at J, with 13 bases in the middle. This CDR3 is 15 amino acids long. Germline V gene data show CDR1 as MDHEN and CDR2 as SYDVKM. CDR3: CASIRGLSSYNEQFF. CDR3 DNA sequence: TGTGCCAGCATTAGGGGGTTGAGCTCCTACAATGAGCAGTTCTTC.

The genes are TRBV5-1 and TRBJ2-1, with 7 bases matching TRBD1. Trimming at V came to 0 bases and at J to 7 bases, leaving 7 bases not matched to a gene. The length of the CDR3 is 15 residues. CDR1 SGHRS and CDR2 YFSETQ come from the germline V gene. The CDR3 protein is CASSLAVDRENEQFF. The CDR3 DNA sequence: TGCGCCAGCAGCTTGGCCGTAGACAGGGAAAATGAGCAGTTCTTC.

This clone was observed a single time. This CDR3 reads CASGRTEEYGYTF. In nucleotides, the CDR3 is TGTGCTAGTGGGAGGACAGAGGAGTATGGCTACACCTTC. The chain has TRBV12-5 and TRBJ1-2; a possible D gene is TRBD1 (6 bases). V lost 6 bases to trimming and J lost 5 bases, with 13 bases between them. Germline CDR1 is LGHNT and CDR2 is FRNRAP. The CDR3 extends over 13 amino acids.

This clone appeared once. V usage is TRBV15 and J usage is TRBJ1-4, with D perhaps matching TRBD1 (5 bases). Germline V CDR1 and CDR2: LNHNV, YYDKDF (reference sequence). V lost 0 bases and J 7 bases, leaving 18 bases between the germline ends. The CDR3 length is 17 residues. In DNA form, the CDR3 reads TGTGCCACCAGCAGAGATTACCCGGGAGGAGGGGTTGAAAAACTGTTTTTT. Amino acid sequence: CATSRDYPGGGVEKLFF.